This T cell receptor (beta chain) was retrieved from a study of STAT3 mutations in large granular lymphocyte leukemia. Study-wide context: Roughly half the longitudinally sequenced T-LGLL patients had canonical STAT3 mutations.

Sequencing used immunoSEQ multiplex PCR; TCRdb keeps in-frame clones, though not all of them. The sample carries about 3,800 clones, about two fifths recorded once. Regarding the study as a whole: Every T-LGLL patient had at least one immunodominant TCRbeta clonotype. After therapy, about 35% of the 18 patients switched clonotypes, all new clones STAT3 wild type.

A remark on this clone: What it binds is not known.

Sequencing used peripheral blood mononuclear cells. The receptor's source is a man between 60 and 75 years old with T-cell large granular lymphocyte leukemia. Some clones in this sample may be carry-over from other donors' samples.

This CDR3 is CASSSAGSSTDTQYF. CDR3 sequence (DNA): TGTGCCAGCAGTTCCGCGGGAAGTAGCACAGATACGCAGTATTTT. The rearrangement links TRBV6-6 to TRBJ2-3; possibly TRBD2 for D (6 bases). Deletions cut 4 bases from V and 0 bases from J, with 11 bases between. CDR3 length: 15 amino acids. Germline CDR1 reads MNHNY; CDR2 reads SVGAGI (reference sequence).